This T cell receptor beta chain came from a study of CD8+ T cells in alopecia areata. Indicated treatment: oral pan-JAK inhibitor, 5-10 mg twice daily. Trimming cost V 1 base and J 12 bases; bases outside gene matches: 16. In germline, CDR1 is SNHLY, CDR2 FYNNEI. CDR3 size: 17 residues. Extraction and reverse transcription of RNA yielded cDNA as the sequencing template. Data came from immunoSEQ multiplex PCR; TCRdb stores just in-frame clones and leaves some out. The sample carries 150,000 to 200,000 clones, approximately 67% recorded once. This TCR was sampled from a human donor with alopecia areata. The chain carries TRBV2 and TRBJ2-4, with 9 bases fitting TRBD2. The source was CD4+ T cells sorted from blood, collected at approximately week 50, from a patient treated with tofacitinib. CDR3 coding DNA: TGTGCCAGCAGTGAAGGGGCGCTAGCGGGGTTGGACGGACCTCAGTACTTC. Protein product: CASSEGALAGLDGPQYF.